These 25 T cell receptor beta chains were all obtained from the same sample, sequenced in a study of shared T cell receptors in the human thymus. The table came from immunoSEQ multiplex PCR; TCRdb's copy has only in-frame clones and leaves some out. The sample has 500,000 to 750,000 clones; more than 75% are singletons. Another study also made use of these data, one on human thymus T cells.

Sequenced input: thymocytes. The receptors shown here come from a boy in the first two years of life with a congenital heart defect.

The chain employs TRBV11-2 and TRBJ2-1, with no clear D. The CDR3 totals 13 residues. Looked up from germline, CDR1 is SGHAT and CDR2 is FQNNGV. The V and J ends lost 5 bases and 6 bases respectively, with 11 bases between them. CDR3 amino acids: CASSPLRLNEQFF. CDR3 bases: TGTGCCAGCAGCCCCCTGAGACTCAATGAGCAGTTCTTC. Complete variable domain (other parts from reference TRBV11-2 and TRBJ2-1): EAGVAQSPRYKIIEKRQSVAFWCNPISGHATLYWYQQILGQGPKLLIQFQNNGVVDDSQLPKDRFSAERLKGVDSTLKIQPAKLEDSAVYLCASSPLRLNEQFFGPGTRLTVL.

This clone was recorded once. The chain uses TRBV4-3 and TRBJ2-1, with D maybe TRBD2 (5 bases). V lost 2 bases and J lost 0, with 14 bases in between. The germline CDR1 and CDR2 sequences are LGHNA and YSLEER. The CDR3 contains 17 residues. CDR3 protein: CASSQPSKRTSYNEQFF. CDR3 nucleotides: TGCGCCAGCAGCCAACCTTCTAAGCGGACCTCCTACAATGAGCAGTTCTTC.

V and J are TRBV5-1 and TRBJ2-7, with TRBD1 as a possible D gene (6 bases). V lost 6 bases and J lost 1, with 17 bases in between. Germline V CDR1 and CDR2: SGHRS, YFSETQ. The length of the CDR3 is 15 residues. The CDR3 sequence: CASKEMQGKSYEQYF. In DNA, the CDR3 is TGCGCCAGCAAGGAGATGCAGGGGAAATCCTACGAGCAGTACTTC.

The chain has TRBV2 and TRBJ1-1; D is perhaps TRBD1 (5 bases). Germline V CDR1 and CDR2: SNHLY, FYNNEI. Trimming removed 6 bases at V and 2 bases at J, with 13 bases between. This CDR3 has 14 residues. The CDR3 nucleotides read TGTGCCAGCAGGACTGACAGCTTTAACACTGAAGCTTTCTTT. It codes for CASRTDSFNTEAFF.

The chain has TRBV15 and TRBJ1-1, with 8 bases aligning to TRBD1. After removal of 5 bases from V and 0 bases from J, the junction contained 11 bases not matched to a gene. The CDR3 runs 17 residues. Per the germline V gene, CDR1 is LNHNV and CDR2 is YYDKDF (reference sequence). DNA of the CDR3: TGTGCCACCAGCCGGGACAGGATCGGTACTGTGAACACTGAAGCTTTCTTT. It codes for CATSRDRIGTVNTEAFF.

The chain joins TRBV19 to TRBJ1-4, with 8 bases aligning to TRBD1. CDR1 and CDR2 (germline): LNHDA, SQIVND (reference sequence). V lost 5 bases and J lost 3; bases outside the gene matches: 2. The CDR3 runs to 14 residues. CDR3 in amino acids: CASSPQGANEKLFF. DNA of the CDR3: TGTGCCAGTAGTCCACAGGGGGCTAATGAAAAACTGTTTTTT.

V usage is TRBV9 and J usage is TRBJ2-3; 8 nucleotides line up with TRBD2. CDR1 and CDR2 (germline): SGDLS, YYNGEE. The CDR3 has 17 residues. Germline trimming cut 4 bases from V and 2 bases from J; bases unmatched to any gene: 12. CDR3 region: CASSKTSASGSTDTQYF. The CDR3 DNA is TGTGCCAGCAGCAAGACCTCGGCTAGCGGGTCCACAGATACGCAGTATTTT.

This CDR3 is CASSSRAGTELYGYTF. CDR3 DNA sequence: TGTGCCAGCAGCTCTAGGGCCGGGACAGAGCTCTATGGCTACACCTTC. This rearrangement joins TRBV11-2 to TRBJ1-2, with 7 bases that match TRBD1. Germline loops: CDR1 SGHAT, CDR2 FQNNGV. The ends lost 4 bases at V and 4 bases at J; junction bases unmatched: 12. The CDR3 runs to 16 residues.

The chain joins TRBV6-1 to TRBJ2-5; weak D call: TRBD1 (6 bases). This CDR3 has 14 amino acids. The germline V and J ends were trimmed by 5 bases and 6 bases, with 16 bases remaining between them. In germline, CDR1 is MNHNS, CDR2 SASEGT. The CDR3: CASSPGADSKTQYF. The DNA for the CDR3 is TGTGCCAGCAGTCCAGGGGCAGATAGCAAGACCCAGTACTTC.

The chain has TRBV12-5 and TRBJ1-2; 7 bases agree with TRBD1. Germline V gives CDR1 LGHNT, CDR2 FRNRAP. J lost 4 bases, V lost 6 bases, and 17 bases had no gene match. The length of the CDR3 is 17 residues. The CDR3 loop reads CASGPPPDRQSGYGYTF. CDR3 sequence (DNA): TGTGCTAGTGGCCCTCCCCCGGACAGGCAAAGTGGCTATGGCTACACCTTC.

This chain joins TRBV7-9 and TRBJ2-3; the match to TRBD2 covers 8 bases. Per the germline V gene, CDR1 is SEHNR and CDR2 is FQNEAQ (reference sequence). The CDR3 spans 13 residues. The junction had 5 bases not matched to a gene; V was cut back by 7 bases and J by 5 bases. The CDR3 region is CASMREEVDTQYF. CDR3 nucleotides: TGTGCCAGCATGCGGGAGGAGGTAGATACGCAGTATTTT.

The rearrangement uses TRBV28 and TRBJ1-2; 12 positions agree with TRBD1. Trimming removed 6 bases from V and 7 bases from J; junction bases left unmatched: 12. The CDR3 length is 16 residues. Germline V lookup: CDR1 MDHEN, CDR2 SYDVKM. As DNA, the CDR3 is TGTGCCAGCAGGCCTCCGGGACAGGGGGCCTCTAGTGGCTACACCTTC. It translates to CASRPPGQGASSGYTF.

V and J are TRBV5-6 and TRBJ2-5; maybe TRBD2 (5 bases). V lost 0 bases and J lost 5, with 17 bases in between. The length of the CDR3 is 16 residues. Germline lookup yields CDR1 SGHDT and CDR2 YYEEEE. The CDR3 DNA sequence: TGTGCCAGCAGCTTGGGTGGGTGCGGGCTAAGGGAGACCCAGTACTTC. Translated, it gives CASSLGGCGLRETQYF.

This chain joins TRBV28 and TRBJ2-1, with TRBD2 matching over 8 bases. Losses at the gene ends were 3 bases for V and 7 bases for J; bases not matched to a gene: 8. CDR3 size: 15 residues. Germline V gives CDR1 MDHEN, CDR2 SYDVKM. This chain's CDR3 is CASSFPSGRPNEQFF. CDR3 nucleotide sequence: TGTGCCAGCAGTTTCCCTAGCGGGCGGCCAAATGAGCAGTTCTTC. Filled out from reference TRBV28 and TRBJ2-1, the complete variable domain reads DVKVTQSSRYLVKRTGEKVFLECVQDMDHENMFWYRQDPGLGLRLIYFSYDVKMKEKGDIPEGYSVSREKKERFSLILESASTNQTSMYLCASSFPSGRPNEQFFGPGTRLTVL.

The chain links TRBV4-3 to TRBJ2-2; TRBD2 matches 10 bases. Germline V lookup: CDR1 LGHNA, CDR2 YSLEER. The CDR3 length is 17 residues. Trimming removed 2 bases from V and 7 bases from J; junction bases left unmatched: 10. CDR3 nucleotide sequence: TGCGCCAGCAGCCAACACGAGGCTAGCGGGAGTGGCGGGGAGCTGTTTTTT. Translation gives CASSQHEASGSGGELFF.

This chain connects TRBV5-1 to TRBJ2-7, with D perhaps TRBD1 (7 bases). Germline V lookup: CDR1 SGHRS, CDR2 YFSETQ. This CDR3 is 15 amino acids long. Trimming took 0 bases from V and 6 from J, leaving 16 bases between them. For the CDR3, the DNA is TGCGCCAGCAGCTTGGGAGGCAGGGGGGTTGCCGAGCAGTACTTC. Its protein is CASSLGGRGVAEQYF.

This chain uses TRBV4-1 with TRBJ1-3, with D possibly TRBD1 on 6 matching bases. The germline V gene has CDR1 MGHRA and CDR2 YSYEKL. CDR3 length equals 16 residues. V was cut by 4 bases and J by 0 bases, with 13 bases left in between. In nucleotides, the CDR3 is TGCGCCAGCAGCCCCTCAAGGGGGTCCTCTGGAAACACCATATATTTT. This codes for CASSPSRGSSGNTIYF.

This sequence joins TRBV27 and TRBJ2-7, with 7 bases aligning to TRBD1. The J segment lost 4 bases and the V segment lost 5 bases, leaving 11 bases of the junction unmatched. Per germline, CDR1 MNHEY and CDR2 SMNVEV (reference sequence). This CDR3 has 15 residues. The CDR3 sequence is CASSPRQGRGYEQYF. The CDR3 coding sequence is TGTGCCAGCAGTCCCCGACAGGGCCGTGGGTACGAGCAGTACTTC.

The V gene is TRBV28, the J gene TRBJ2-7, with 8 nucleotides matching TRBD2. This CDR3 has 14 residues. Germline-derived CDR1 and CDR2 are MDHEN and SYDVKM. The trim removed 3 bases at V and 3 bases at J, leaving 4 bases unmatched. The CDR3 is CASSFSRGGYEQYF. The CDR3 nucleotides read TGTGCCAGCAGTTTCTCCCGGGGGGGCTACGAGCAGTACTTC.

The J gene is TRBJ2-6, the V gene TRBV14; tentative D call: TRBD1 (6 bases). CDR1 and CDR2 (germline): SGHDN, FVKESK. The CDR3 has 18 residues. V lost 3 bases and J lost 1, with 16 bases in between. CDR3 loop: CASSQLDRHLSGANVLTF. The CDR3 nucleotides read TGTGCCAGCAGCCAGCTTGACAGGCACCTTTCTGGGGCCAACGTCCTGACTTTC.

CDR3 protein: CASRRTGNYGYTF. CDR3 DNA sequence: TGTGCCAGCCGACGGACAGGGAACTATGGCTACACCTTC. The chain couples TRBV27 to TRBJ1-2, with 8 nucleotides matching TRBD1. Germline V gives CDR1 MNHEY, CDR2 SMNVEV (reference sequence). Trimming took 8 bases from V and 2 from J; bases not matched to a gene: 4. The CDR3 totals 13 residues.

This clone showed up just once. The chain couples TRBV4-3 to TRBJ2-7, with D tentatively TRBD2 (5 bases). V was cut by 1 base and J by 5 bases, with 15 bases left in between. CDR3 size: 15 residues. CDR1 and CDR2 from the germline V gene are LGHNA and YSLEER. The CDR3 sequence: CASSQGGRRAHEQYF. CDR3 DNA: TGCGCCAGCAGCCAAGGTGGACGGCGGGCCCACGAGCAGTACTTC.

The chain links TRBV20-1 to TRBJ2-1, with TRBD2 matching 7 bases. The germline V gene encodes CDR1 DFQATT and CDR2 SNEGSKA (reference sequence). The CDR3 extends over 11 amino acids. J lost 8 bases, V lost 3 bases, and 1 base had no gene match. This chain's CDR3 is CSASGGDEQFF. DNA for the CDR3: TGCAGTGCTAGTGGGGGGGATGAGCAGTTCTTC.

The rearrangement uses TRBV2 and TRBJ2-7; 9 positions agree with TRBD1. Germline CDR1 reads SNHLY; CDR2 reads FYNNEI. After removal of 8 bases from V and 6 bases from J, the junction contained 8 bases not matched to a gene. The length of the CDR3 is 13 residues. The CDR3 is CASVGDRAGEQYF. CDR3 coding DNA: TGTGCCAGCGTGGGGGACAGGGCCGGCGAGCAGTACTTC.

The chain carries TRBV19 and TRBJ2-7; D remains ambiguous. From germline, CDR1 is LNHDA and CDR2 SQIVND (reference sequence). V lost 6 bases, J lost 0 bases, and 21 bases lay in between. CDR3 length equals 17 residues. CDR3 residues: CASSPPSRGRSSYEQYF. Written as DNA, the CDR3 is TGTGCCAGTAGCCCCCCATCAAGAGGTAGGAGCTCCTACGAGCAGTACTTC.